Sequencing of this T cell receptor (beta chain) was carried out in a study of T cell repertoires in cytomegalovirus infection (dated by TCRdb to between 2019 and 2020). About the full investigation: Recently identified HLA-C-restricted CMV epitopes, whose presentation resists viral immunomodulation, were targeted by peptide stimulations together with well-studied HLA-B-restricted epitopes. Donor HLA type was relevant to the analysis, as public TCR beta signatures indicated carriage of CMV infection together with the matching HLA type.

V and J lose 0 bases and 0 bases, and a span of 19 bases separates them. The germline V gene gives CDR1 as MGHRA and CDR2 as YSYEKL. There are 19 amino acids in the CDR3, from cysteine to phenylalanine inclusive. The kept DNA is CDR3 alone, 57 bases in frame from the first base. The sample's treatment or condition label, in plain terms: in vitro stimulation with specific CMV peptide epitopes to enrich CMV-specific T cells. What the authors observed across the whole study: The ex vivo response was dominated by HLA-C-restricted CMV-specific TCR beta clonotypes, and the single most frequent clonotype in two of eight donors was supplied by these HLA-C-restricted clonotypes. Cumulative frequency of public TCR beta family members discriminated carriers of CMV infection plus the relevant HLA type in this cohort and an independent roughly 320-donor cohort.

The listed sequencing device is Illumina HiSeq 1500. The public reads were run again by TCRdb, first through fastp at Q25 and then through MiXCR, and only productive beta chains were kept. Rows with one shared CDR3 protein collapse into an entry with the most common genes and DNA. The sample data list about 830,000 distinct CDR3 sequences, and 30% to 35% of these were observed just once. The ten largest make up around an eighth of the sample. Comments on this clonotype: Its target antigen remains unknown. Per-nucleotide qualities are absent, and no much larger clonotype sits a single base away.

This clonotype originated in a human donor in good health (CMV status not recorded). Some clones in this sample may be carry-over from other donors' samples. The starting material was cultured CD8+ T cells from PBMCs, obtained from culture after CMV antigen stimulation. The V and J segments used are TRBV4-1 and TRBJ2-3, with TRBD1 perhaps the D gene, on 6 matching bases. The sequenced DNA: TGCGCCAGCAGCCAAGATCAGTGGACAGAAACCACTAGCACAGATACGCAGTATTTT. Translated, it reads CASSQDQWTETTSTDTQYF.